Following are 32 T cell receptor beta chains from one sample sequenced in a study of T cell repertoires in ileal Crohn's disease. The protocol was immunoSEQ multiplex PCR, while the TCRdb copy is restricted to in-frame clones and leaves out a portion. Of about 3,600 clones in the sample, around four fifths were seen once. The sequenced sample was ileal tissue. Every receptor here comes from an adult with Crohn's disease.

J is TRBJ2-1 and V is TRBV27; 7 bases are shared with TRBD2. V lost 7 bases and J lost 2; bases outside the gene matches: 8. The CDR3 loop spans 15 amino acids. The germline V gene encodes CDR1 MNHEY and CDR2 SMNVEV (reference sequence). CDR3 residues: CASTPRGTTYNEQFF. The CDR3 DNA is TGTGCCAGCACTCCCCGAGGGACTACCTACAATGAGCAGTTCTTC.

The chain recombines TRBV29-1 with TRBJ2-1; TRBD1 might be the D (7 bases). Germline V gene data show CDR1 as SQVTM and CDR2 as ANQGSEA. The CDR3 contains 11 residues. The V and J ends lost 8 bases and 7 bases respectively, with 12 bases between them. The CDR3 loop is CSIQGGNEQFF. CDR3 nucleotide sequence: TGCAGCATTCAGGGGGGAAATGAGCAGTTCTTC.

Of note for this clone: In this CDR3 the conserved last residue, phenylalanine or tryptophan, is missing, so a read error is likely. It is unclear where the CDR3 begins or ends on the DNA, so no DNA is shown, and the CDR3 is as TCRdb lists it. The rearrangement links TRBV28 to TRBJ1-2. Germline CDR1 MDHEN, CDR2 SYDVKM. From its first to its last residue, the CDR3 has 14 amino acids. CDR3: CASSPRMELSLPPG.

The V gene is TRBV7-3, the J gene TRBJ2-1; TRBD2 matches at 11 bases. Germline CDR1 and CDR2: SGHTA and FQGTGA. This CDR3 comprises 16 residues. Trimming removed 5 bases from V and 6 bases from J; junction bases left unmatched: 9. The CDR3 sequence is CASSPTGTSGLNEQFF. CDR3 sequence (DNA): TGTGCCAGCAGCCCCACAGGGACTAGCGGTCTCAATGAGCAGTTCTTC.

This clone counts as large. The CDR3 DNA reads as TGTGCCAGCAGCTTTGGGACTAGCGGGAGTATGGGGGAGCAGTACGTC. It specifies CASSFGTSGSMGEQYV. This chain uses TRBV5-6 with TRBJ2-7; 14 bases fit TRBD2. CDR1 is SGHDT, CDR2 YYEEEE, per germline. The V gene end was trimmed by 2 bases and the J gene end by 7 bases; junction bases not matched to a gene: 8. CDR3 length: 16 amino acids.

This clone was seen a handful of times. The J gene is TRBJ1-2, the V gene TRBV30; TRBD1 matches at 7 bases. Germline CDR1 and CDR2: GTSNPN and SVGIG (reference sequence). Trimming took 0 bases from V and 6 from J; bases not matched to a gene: 4. This CDR3 is 13 amino acids long. This CDR3 is CAWSVTGAHGYTF. CDR3 coding DNA: TGTGCCTGGAGTGTAACAGGGGCTCATGGCTACACCTTC.

This clone was seen only a few times. The chain recombines TRBV2 with TRBJ1-1; D is perhaps TRBD1 (5 bases). The CDR3 sequence is 18 residues long. Trimming took off 4 bases at V and 5 bases at J, with 26 bases between the two ends. Germline lookup yields CDR1 SNHLY and CDR2 FYNNEI. CDR3 nucleotides: TGTGCCAGCAGTGCGGGGAGGAGGGGTGCAGTGGTAGGGACTGAAGCTTTCTTT. This codes for CASSAGRRGAVVGTEAFF. Supplemented by reference TRBV2 and TRBJ1-1, the full variable domain reads EPEVTQTPSHQVTQMGQEVILRCVPISNHLYFYWYRQILGQKVEFLVSFYNNEISEKSEIFDDQFSVERPDGSNFTLKIRSTKLEDSAMYFCASSAGRRGAVVGTEAFFGQGTRLTVV.

This clone was seen only once. The chain couples TRBV6-1 to TRBJ2-7, with 10 bases aligning to TRBD1. Losses at the gene ends were 8 bases for V and 12 bases for J; bases not matched to a gene: 7. Looked up from germline, CDR1 is MNHNS and CDR2 is SASEGT. The CDR3 is 11 amino acids. As DNA, the CDR3 is TGTGCCAGCGGCGTGGGACAGGGGTTGTACGTC. It translates to CASGVGQGLYV.

J is TRBJ1-4 and V is TRBV19, with 9 bases that match TRBD1. The V segment lost 7 bases and the J segment 6 bases; nucleotides outside the gene matches: 3. The CDR3 spans 13 residues. The V gene's germline CDR1 is LNHDA and CDR2 SQIVND (reference sequence). The CDR3 DNA follows: TGTGCCAGTAAGGGACAGGGTGATGAAAAACTGTTTTTT. Encoded protein: CASKGQGDEKLFF. Drawing the rest from reference TRBV19 and TRBJ1-4, the complete variable domain is DGGITQSPKYLFRKEGQNVTLSCEQNLNHDAMYWYRQDPGQGLRLIYYSQIVNDFQKGDIAEGYSVSREKKESFPLTVTSAQKNPTAFYLCASKGQGDEKLFFGSGTQLSVL.

The CDR3 DNA reads as TGTGCAAGTCGCTTAGCGGGTGGGGGAGGGACAGATACGCAGTATTTT. Residues: CASRLAGGGGTDTQYF. The chain links TRBV12-2 to TRBJ2-3; the tabulated D call, TRBD2, remains unverified against the DNA. TRBV12-2 is listed as a pseudogene. The CDR3 sequence is 16 residues long.

The chain couples TRBV27 to TRBJ2-1; 9 positions match TRBD2. CDR3 size: 15 residues. From germline, CDR1 is MNHEY and CDR2 SMNVEV (reference sequence). V lost 7 bases, J lost 5 bases, and 9 bases stayed unmatched. Written as DNA, the CDR3 is TGTGCCAGCATGTTGCGGACTAGCGCGAACAATGAGCAGTTCTTC. Translated, it gives CASMLRTSANNEQFF.

This chain connects TRBV5-1 to TRBJ2-5; no clear D gene. Germline V gene sequence: CDR1 SGHRS, CDR2 YFSETQ. Trimming pared 6 bases from V and 0 bases from J, leaving 6 bases between. This CDR3 comprises 12 residues. CDR3 protein: CASTFNQETQYF. CDR3 bases: TGCGCCAGCACCTTTAACCAAGAGACCCAGTACTTC.

J is TRBJ1-2 and V is TRBV5-1; tentative D call: TRBD1 (6 bases). The CDR3 spans 14 residues. The germline V and J ends were trimmed by 6 bases and 2 bases, with 14 bases remaining between them. Germline V lookup: CDR1 SGHRS, CDR2 YFSETQ. The CDR3 here is CASTHKTGNYGYTF. Written as DNA, the CDR3 is TGCGCCAGCACCCATAAAACAGGGAACTATGGCTACACCTTC. The whole variable domain, remainder taken from reference TRBV5-1 and TRBJ1-2, is KAGVTQTPRYLIKTRGQQVTLSCSPISGHRSVSWYQQTPGQGLQFLFEYFSETQRNKGNFPGRFSGRQFSNSRSEMNVSTLELGDSALYLCASTHKTGNYGYTFGSGTRLTVV.

CDR3 sequence reads: CASSQYDRGPGEKLFF. CDR3 nucleotide sequence: TGCGCCAGCAGCCAGTACGACAGGGGGCCTGGGGAAAAACTGTTTTTT. V gene TRBV4-3 combines with J gene TRBJ1-4, with 10 nucleotides matching TRBD1. Per the germline V gene, CDR1 is LGHNA and CDR2 is YSLEER. V shed 3 bases and J 8 bases; nucleotides not matched to a gene: 9. CDR3 length equals 16 residues.

This chain links TRBV5-4 with TRBJ2-7; 14 nucleotides align to TRBD2. The CDR3 contains 16 residues. The V segment lost 2 bases and the J segment 7 bases; nucleotides outside the gene matches: 8. Per germline, CDR1 SGHNT and CDR2 YYREEE (reference sequence). CDR3 loop: CASSFGTSGSMGEQYV. DNA of the CDR3: TGTGCCAGCAGCTTTGGGACTAGCGGGAGTATGGGGGAGCAGTACGTC.

The chain recombines TRBV11-2 with TRBJ1-5; D unresolved. Germline values: CDR1 SGHAT, CDR2 FQNNGV. The germline V and J ends were trimmed by 1 base and 0 bases, with 13 bases remaining between them. The CDR3 spans 17 residues. The CDR3 is CASSLVGGRYSNQPQHF. Here the CDR3 DNA reads TGTGCCAGCAGCTTAGTCGGAGGGCGATATAGCAATCAGCCCCAGCATTTT.

This clone was recorded once. The rearrangement joins TRBV7-9 to TRBJ1-2, with 7 nucleotides matching TRBD1. J lost 6 bases, V lost 0 bases, and 1 base had no gene match. CDR1 and CDR2 (germline): SEHNR, FQNEAQ (reference sequence). CDR3 size: 13 residues. This CDR3 reads CASSLAGGHGYTF. Here the CDR3 DNA reads TGTGCCAGCAGCTTAGCAGGGGGCCATGGCTACACCTTC.

V and J are TRBV6-1 and TRBJ1-5; D ambiguous. Germline CDR1 is MNHNS and CDR2 is SASEGT. The CDR3 is 13 amino acids. V shed 1 base and J shed 5 bases, with 6 bases lying between them. CDR3 amino acids: CASSEERDQPQHF. In DNA, the CDR3 is TGTGCCAGCAGTGAAGAGAGAGATCAGCCCCAGCATTTT.

The rearrangement links TRBV30 to TRBJ1-1; 7 bases are a match to TRBD1. V shed 3 bases, J shed 6 bases, and the junction held 10 bases outside the gene matches. The CDR3 length is 14 residues. The germline gives CDR1 GTSNPN, CDR2 SVGIG (reference sequence). CDR3 loop: CAWREAGQFSEAFF. For the CDR3, the DNA is TGTGCCTGGAGGGAGGCGGGACAGTTTTCTGAAGCTTTCTTT.

J is TRBJ1-6 and V is TRBV2; 10 bases agree with TRBD1. V lost 6 bases to trimming and J lost 17 bases; unmatched junction nucleotides: 13. Per the germline V gene, CDR1 is SNHLY and CDR2 is FYNNEI. The CDR3 spans 14 residues. CDR3 sequence: CASRKDRGELKIHF. CDR3 coding DNA: TGTGCCAGCAGGAAGGACAGGGGGGAACTGAAAATCCACTTT. Looking up the rest from reference TRBV2 and TRBJ1-6 gives the full variable domain: EPEVTQTPSHQVTQMGQEVILRCVPISNHLYFYWYRQILGQKVEFLVSFYNNEISEKSEIFDDQFSVERPDGSNFTLKIRSTKLEDSAMYFCASRKDRGELKIHFGNGTRLTVT.

CDR3 nucleotides: TGTGCCAGCAGCCCCACCGGACAGAACTATAATTCACCCCTCCACTTT. Translating it yields CASSPTGQNYNSPLHF. The rearrangement uses TRBV9 and TRBJ1-6, with D tentatively TRBD1 (6 bases). The ends were cut back, 4 bases at V and 3 bases at J, with 14 bases in the middle. Germline CDR1 reads SGDLS; CDR2 reads YYNGEE. The CDR3 contains 16 residues.

The gene calls are TRBV2 and TRBJ1-2, with D possibly being TRBD1 (5 bases). Trimming took 4 bases from V and 5 from J, leaving 8 bases between them. Germline V gene lookup returns CDR1 SNHLY and CDR2 FYNNEI. There are 12 residues in the CDR3. CDR3 residues: CASSVGTYGYTF. DNA of the CDR3: TGTGCCAGCAGTGTAGGGACTTATGGCTACACCTTC.

This chain links TRBV15 with TRBJ1-1; D is unresolved. The CDR3 is made up of 15 amino acids. V was cut by 0 bases and J by 0 bases, with 8 bases left in between. Germline CDR1 and CDR2: LNHNV and YYDKDF (reference sequence). CDR3 coding DNA: TGTGCCACCAGCAGAGATCCCGGGATGAACACTGAAGCTTTCTTT. Translating it yields CATSRDPGMNTEAFF. The complete variable domain, with remaining parts taken from reference TRBV15 and TRBJ1-1, reads DAMVIQNPRYQVTQFGKPVTLSCSQTLNHNVMYWYQQKSSQAPKLLFHYYDKDFNNEADTPDNFQSRRPNTSFCFLDIRSPGLGDTAMYLCATSRDPGMNTEAFFGQGTRLTVV.

This chain connects TRBV11-2 to TRBJ1-1; the match to TRBD1 covers 9 bases. V lost 5 bases to trimming and J lost 0 bases; unmatched junction nucleotides: 16. The CDR3 extends over 19 amino acids. CDR1 and CDR2 from the germline V gene are SGHAT and FQNNGV. In nucleotides, the CDR3 is TGTGCCAGCAGCCAAGACCGGGACAGGGAAGGGAACATGAACACTGAAGCTTTCTTT. It encodes CASSQDRDREGNMNTEAFF.

J is TRBJ2-2 and V is TRBV15; TRBD1 aligns across 10 bases. Germline values: CDR1 LNHNV, CDR2 YYDKDF (reference sequence). J lost 4 bases, V lost 1 base, and 3 bases had no gene match. The CDR3 spans 16 residues. DNA of the CDR3: TGTGCCACCAGCAGAGGAGGGACAGGGGTCACCGGGGAGCTGTTTTTT. Its protein is CATSRGGTGVTGELFF.

This clone appeared a single time. The chain couples TRBV19 to TRBJ2-7; perhaps TRBD1 as D (6 bases). This CDR3 is built from 14 residues. CDR1 is LNHDA and CDR2 is SQIVND in the germline V gene (reference sequence). The V and J ends lost 5 bases and 7 bases respectively, with 18 bases between them. CDR3 in DNA: TGTGCCAGTAGTCCCAGTGCAGGGGCGGAGGAGCAGTACTTC. Protein: CASSPSAGAEEQYF.

This clone has only one observation. The J gene is TRBJ2-7, the V gene TRBV7-9; 7 nucleotides match TRBD1. The germline gives CDR1 SEHNR, CDR2 FQNEAQ (reference sequence). V was pared by 0 bases and J by 3 bases, with 5 bases of the junction left unmatched. This CDR3 comprises 15 residues. This CDR3 reads CASSLADRALYEQYF. As DNA, the CDR3 is TGTGCCAGCAGCTTAGCCGACAGGGCGCTCTACGAGCAGTACTTC. The full variable domain, rest sourced from reference TRBV7-9 and TRBJ2-7, is DTGVSQNPRHKITKRGQNVTFRCDPISEHNRLYWYRQTLGQGPEFLTYFQNEAQLEKSRLLSDRFSAERPKGSFSTLEIQRTEQGDSAMYLCASSLADRALYEQYFGPGTRLTVT.

The V gene is TRBV5-1, the J gene TRBJ2-3, with D possibly being TRBD2 (6 bases). Trimming removed 1 base at V and 2 bases at J, with 8 bases between. The V gene's germline CDR1 is SGHRS and CDR2 YFSETQ. The CDR3 sequence is 14 residues long. The CDR3 DNA reads TGCGCCAGCAGCTTGCTAGCGCCCACAGATACGCAGTATTTT. This sequence encodes CASSLLAPTDTQYF.

The rearrangement uses TRBV6-1 and TRBJ2-5, with a tentative D call TRBD2 (5 bases). The CDR3 totals 15 residues. The V gene lost 8 bases and the J gene lost 1 base, with 17 bases spanning the gap. The V gene's germline CDR1 is MNHNS and CDR2 SASEGT. The CDR3 region has the DNA TGTGCCAGCGGACTTAGTCAGGCCGCCCAAGAGACCCAGTACTTC. Translation: CASGLSQAAQETQYF.

The J gene is TRBJ2-1, the V gene TRBV19; a possible D gene is TRBD2 (5 bases). In germline, CDR1 is LNHDA, CDR2 SQIVND (reference sequence). The CDR3 length is 14 residues. The ends were cut back, 4 bases at V and 3 bases at J, with 10 bases in the middle. This CDR3 reads CASSTRRDYNEQFF. The CDR3 region has the DNA TGTGCCAGTAGTACGCGCCGGGACTACAATGAGCAGTTCTTC.

This clone was seen only once. This chain connects TRBV2 to TRBJ2-1; no clear D. The germline CDR1 and CDR2 sequences are SNHLY and FYNNEI. With 7 bases removed from V and 12 bases from J, the gap between germline ends came to 13 bases. This CDR3 spans 11 amino acids. In DNA, the CDR3 is TGTGCCAGCACTGGGCGTGTGTGGCAGTTCTTC. Amino acid sequence: CASTGRVWQFF.

This clone occurred once. This chain links TRBV7-8 with TRBJ2-3, with TRBD2 matching 14 bases. Germline CDR1 and CDR2: SGHVS and FQNEAQ. The trim removed 5 bases at V and 6 bases at J, leaving 10 bases unmatched. This CDR3 comprises 17 residues. The CDR3 DNA sequence: TGTGCCAGCAGCCCCGAGGGGACTAGCGGGAGAAGGGATACGCAGTATTTT. Translation gives CASSPEGTSGRRDTQYF.